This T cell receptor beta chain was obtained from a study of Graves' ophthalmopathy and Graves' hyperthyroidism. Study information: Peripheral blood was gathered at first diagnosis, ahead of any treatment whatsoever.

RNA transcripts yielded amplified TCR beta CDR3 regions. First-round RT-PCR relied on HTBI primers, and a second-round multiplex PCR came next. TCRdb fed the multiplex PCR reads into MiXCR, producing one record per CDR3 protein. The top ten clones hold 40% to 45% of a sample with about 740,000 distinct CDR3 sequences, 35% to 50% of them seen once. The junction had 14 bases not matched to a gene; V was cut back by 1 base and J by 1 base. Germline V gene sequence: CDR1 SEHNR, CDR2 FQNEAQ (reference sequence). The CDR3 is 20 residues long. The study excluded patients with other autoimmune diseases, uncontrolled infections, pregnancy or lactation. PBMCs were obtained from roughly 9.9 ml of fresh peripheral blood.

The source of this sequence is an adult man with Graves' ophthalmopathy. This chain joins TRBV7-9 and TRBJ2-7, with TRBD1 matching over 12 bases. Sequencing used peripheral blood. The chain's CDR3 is CASSLVGDRGRRGDSYEQYF. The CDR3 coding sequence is TGTGCCAGCAGCTTAGTAGGGGACAGGGGGCGCCGGGGTGATTCCTACGAGCAGTACTTC.